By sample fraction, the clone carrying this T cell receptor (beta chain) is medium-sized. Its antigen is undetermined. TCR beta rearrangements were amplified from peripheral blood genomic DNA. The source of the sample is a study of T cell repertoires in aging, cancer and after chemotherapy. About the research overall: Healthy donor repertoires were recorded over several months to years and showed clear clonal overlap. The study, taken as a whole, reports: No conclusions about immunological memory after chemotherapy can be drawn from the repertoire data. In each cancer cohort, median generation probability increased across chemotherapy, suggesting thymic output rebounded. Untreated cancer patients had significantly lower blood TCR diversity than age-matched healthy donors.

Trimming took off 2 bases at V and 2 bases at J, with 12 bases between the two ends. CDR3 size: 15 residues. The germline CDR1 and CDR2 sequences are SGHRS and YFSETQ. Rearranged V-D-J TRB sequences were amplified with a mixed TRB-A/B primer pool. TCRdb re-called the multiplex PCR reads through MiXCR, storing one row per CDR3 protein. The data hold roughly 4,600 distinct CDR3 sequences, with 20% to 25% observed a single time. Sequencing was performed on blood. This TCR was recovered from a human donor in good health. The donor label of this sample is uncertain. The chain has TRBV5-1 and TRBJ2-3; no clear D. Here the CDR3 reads CASSLQDSNTDTQYF. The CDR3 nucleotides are TGCGCCAGCAGCTTACAAGATTCTAACACAGATACGCAGTATTTT.